The T cell receptor (beta chain) under discussion was sequenced for a study of human T cells and chemical hapten exposure. This clonotype was observed a few times. This sample's time point: patch test 2, 6 weeks after DPC sensitization. The treatment was: therapeutic diphenylcyclopropenone sensitization with weekly scalp DPC. Researchers sampled blood before each patch test went on. In the authors' methods: The median was roughly 95,000 TCRs per sample, ranging roughly 20,000 to 690,600. One entry per CDR3 protein results from TCRdb running MiXCR on the RACE reads. The V and J calls follow TCRdb's processing rather than the paper's. The sample contains some 350,000 distinct CDR3 sequences, just under 6.5% of which appear only once. Germline CDR1 and CDR2: SGHAT and FQDESV (reference sequence). This CDR3 has 16 residues. Trimming took 4 bases from V and 5 from J; bases not matched to a gene: 8.

The rearrangement uses TRBV11-1 and TRBJ2-1; 10 bases match TRBD2. The specimen comprised whole blood, sampled in connection with sensitization to the hapten diphenylcyclopropenone (DPC). The sequence was collected from a woman aged 18-29 years with alopecia areata. Some clones in this sample may be carry-over from other donors' samples. The CDR3 DNA reads as TGTGCCAGCAGCTCGTTAGCGGGGGGCACCCACAATGAGCAGTTCTTC. This sequence encodes CASSSLAGGTHNEQFF.